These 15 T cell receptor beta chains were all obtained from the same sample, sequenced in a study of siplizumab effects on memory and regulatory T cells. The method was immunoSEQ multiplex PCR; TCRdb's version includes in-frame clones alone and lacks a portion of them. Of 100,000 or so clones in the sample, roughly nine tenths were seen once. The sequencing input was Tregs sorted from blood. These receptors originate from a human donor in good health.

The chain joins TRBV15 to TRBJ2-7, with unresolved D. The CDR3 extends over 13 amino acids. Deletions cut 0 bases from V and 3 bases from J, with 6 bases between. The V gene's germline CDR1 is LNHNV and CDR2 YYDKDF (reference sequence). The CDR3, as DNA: TGTGCCACCAGCAGAGATTTAGACTACGAGCAGTACTTC. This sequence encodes CATSRDLDYEQYF.

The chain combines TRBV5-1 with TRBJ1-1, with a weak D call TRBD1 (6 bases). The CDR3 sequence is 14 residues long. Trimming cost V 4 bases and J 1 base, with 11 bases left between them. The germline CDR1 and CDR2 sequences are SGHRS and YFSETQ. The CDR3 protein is CASSGRTENTEAFF. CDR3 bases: TGCGCCAGCAGCGGAAGGACAGAGAACACTGAAGCTTTCTTT.

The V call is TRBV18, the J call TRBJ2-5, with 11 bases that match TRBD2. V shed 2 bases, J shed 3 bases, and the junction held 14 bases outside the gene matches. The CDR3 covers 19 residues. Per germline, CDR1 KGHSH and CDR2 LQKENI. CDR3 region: CASSPIRPSGRRREETQYF. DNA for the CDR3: TGTGCCAGCTCACCAATTCGGCCTAGCGGGAGGAGACGTGAAGAGACCCAGTACTTC.

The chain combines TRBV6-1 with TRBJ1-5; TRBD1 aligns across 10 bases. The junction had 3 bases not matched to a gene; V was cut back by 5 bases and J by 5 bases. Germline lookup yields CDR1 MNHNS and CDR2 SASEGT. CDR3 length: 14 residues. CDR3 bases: TGTGCCAGCAGTTTGGACAGGGGGGATCAGCCCCAGCATTTT. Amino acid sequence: CASSLDRGDQPQHF.

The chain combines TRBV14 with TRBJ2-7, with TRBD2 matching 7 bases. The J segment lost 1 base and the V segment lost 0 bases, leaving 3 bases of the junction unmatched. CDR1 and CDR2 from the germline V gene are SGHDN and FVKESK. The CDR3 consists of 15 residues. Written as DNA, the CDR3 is TGTGCCAGCAGCCAAGAACTAGCGAATTCCTACGAGCAGTACTTC. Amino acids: CASSQELANSYEQYF.

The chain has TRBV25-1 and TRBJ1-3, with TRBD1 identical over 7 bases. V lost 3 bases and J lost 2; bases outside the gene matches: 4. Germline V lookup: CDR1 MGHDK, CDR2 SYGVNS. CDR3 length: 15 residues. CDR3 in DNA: TGTGCCAGCAGTGAGTTAGGGGGCCCTGGAAACACCATATATTTT. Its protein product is CASSELGGPGNTIYF. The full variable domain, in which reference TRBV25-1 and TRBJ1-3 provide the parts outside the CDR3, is EADIYQTPRYLVIGTGKKITLECSQTMGHDKMYWYQQDPGMELHLIHYSYGVNSTEKGDLSSESTVSRIRTEHFPLTLESARPSHTSQYLCASSELGGPGNTIYFGEGSWLTVV.

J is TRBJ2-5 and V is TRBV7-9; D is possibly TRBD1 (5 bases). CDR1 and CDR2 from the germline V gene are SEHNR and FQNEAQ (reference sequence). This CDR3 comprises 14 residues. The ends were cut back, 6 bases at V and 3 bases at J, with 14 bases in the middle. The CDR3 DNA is TGTGCCAGCAGTCCACACGGCAGGGAAGAGACCCAGTACTTC. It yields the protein CASSPHGREETQYF.

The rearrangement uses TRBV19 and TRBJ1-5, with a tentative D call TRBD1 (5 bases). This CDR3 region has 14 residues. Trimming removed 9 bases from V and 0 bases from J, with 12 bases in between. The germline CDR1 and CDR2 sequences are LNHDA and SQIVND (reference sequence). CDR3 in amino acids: CASRVTNSNQPQHF. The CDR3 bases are TGTGCCAGCAGGGTTACTAATAGCAATCAGCCCCAGCATTTT.

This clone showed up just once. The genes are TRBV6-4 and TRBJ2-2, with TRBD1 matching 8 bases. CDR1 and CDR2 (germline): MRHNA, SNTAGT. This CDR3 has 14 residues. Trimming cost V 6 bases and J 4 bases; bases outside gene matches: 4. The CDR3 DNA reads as TGTGCCAGCAGCCAGGGGGCTACCACCGGGGAGCTGTTTTTT. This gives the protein CASSQGATTGELFF.

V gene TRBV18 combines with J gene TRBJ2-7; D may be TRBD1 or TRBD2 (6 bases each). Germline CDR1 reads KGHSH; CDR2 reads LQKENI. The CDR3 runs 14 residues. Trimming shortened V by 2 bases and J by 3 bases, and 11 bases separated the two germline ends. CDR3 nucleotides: TGTGCCAGCTCACCAATAGGGGGGCACTACGAGCAGTACTTC. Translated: CASSPIGGHYEQYF.

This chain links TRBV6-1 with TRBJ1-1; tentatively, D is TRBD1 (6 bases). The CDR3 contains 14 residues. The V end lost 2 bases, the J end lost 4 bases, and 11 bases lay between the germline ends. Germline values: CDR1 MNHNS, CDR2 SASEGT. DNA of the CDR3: TGTGCCAGCAGTGAATGGTTAGGGGGCACTGAAGCTTTCTTT. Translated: CASSEWLGGTEAFF.

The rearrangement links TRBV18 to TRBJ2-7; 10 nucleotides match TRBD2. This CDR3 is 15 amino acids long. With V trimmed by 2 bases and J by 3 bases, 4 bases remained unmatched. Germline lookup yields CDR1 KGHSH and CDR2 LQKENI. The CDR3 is CASSPIIAGGYEQYF. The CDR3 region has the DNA TGTGCCAGCTCACCAATAATAGCGGGAGGCTACGAGCAGTACTTC. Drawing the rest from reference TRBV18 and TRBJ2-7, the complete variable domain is NAGVMQNPRHLVRRRGQEARLRCSPMKGHSHVYWYRQLPEEGLKFMVYLQKENIIDESGMPKERFSAEFPKEGPSILRIQQVVRGDSAAYFCASSPIIAGGYEQYFGPGTRLTVT.

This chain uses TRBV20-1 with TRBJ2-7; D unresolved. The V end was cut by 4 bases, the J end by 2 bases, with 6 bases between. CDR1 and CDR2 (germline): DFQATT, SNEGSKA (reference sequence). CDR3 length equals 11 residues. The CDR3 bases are TGCAGTGCTATTACGCCCTACGAGCAGTACTTC. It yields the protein CSAITPYEQYF.

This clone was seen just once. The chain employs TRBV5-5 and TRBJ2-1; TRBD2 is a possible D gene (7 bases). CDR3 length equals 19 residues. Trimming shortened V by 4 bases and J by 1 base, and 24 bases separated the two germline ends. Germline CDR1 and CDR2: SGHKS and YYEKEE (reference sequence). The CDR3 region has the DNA TGTGCCAGCAGCCAGCGGGAAATACAGGGCGCAGGTTCCTACAATGAGCAGTTCTTC. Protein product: CASSQREIQGAGSYNEQFF.

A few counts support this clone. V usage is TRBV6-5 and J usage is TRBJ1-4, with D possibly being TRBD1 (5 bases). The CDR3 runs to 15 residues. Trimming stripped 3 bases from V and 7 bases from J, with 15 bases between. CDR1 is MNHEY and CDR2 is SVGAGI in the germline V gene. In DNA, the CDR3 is TGTGCCAGCAGTTATTCTTGGTCAAGGGGTGAAAAACTGTTTTTT. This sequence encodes CASSYSWSRGEKLFF.